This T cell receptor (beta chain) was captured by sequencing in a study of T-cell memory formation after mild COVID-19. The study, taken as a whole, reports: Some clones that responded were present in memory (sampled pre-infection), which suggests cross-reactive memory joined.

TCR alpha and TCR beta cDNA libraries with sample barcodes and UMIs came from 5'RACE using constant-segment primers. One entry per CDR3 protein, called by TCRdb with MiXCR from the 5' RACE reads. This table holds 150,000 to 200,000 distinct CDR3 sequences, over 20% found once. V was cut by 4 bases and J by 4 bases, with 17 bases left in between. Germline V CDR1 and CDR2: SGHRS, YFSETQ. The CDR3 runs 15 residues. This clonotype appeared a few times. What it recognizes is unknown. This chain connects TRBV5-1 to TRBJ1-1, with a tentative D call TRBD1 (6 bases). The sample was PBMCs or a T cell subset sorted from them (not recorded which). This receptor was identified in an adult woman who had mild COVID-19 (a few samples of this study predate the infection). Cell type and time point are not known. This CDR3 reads CASSQTGGLFTEAFF. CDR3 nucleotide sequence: TGCGCCAGCAGCCAAACGGGGGGGCTTTTCACTGAAGCTTTCTTT. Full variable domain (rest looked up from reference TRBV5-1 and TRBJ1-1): KAGVTQTPRYLIKTRGQQVTLSCSPISGHRSVSWYQQTPGQGLQFLFEYFSETQRNKGNFPGRFSGRQFSNSRSEMNVSTLELGDSALYLCASSQTGGLFTEAFFGQGTRLTVV.